These T cell receptor beta chains were read from a single sample in a study of long-term antiretroviral therapy in people with HIV. Assay used: immunoSEQ multiplex PCR; TCRdb lists only in-frame clones, some missing. The sample records about 43,000 clones, about 89% being singletons. The sequencing here drew on unsorted PBMCs, taken 0.1 years before starting antiretroviral therapy. The receptors were gathered from a woman aged 45-59 years with HIV. The CDR3 runs from the conserved cysteine through the conserved F or W. The order of the fields is V gene, J gene, D gene, clone size, CDR3 DNA, CDR3 protein. A D gene is named only where the DNA matches it firmly. Clone size, where shown, is once, few, many, or a class for clones that have expanded.

TRBV2	TRBJ2-1	-	-	TGTGCCAGCAGTGAAGATAGCTCCTACAATGAGCAGTTCTTC	CASSEDSSYNEQFF
TRBV7-3	TRBJ2-1	-	once	TGTGCCAGCAGCCCCTACCGGGACTTCAATGAGCAGTTCTTC	CASSPYRDFNEQFF
TRBV5-1	TRBJ1-4	TRBD1	-	TGCGCCAGCAGCTTTCAGGGGGCGGGTGAAAAACTGTTTTTT	CASSFQGAGEKLFF
TRBV18	TRBJ2-3	TRBD1	-	TGTGCCAGCTCACCACCGGGACAGGGGGCTGATACGCAGTATTTT	CASSPPGQGADTQYF
TRBV7-2	TRBJ1-6	-	-	TGTGCCAGCACCCTACGGAGAGTAACCAATTCACCCCTCCACTTT	CASTLRRVTNSPLHF
TRBV29-1	TRBJ1-1	-	once	TGCAGCGTCAAATACAGCATGAACACTGAAGCTTTCTTT	CSVKYSMNTEAFF
TRBV4-2	TRBJ1-3	-	-	TGTGCCAGCAGCCAAGCTGGCAGTCTTTTTGGAAACACCATATATTTT	CASSQAGSLFGNTIYF
TRBV19	TRBJ1-1	-	-	TGTGCCAGTAGTATCGGGTATAACAGCCTGAACACTGAAGCTTTCTTT	CASSIGYNSLNTEAFF
TRBV5-5	TRBJ1-6	TRBD1	-	TGTGCCAGCAGACGCCAACCGGGACAGAGAGCCAATTCACCCCTCCACTTT	CASRRQPGQRANSPLHF
TRBV7-9	TRBJ1-6	-	few	TGTGCCAGCAGCTTAGAAGGGACAAGCAATTCACCCCTCCACTTT	CASSLEGTSNSPLHF
TRBV10-1	TRBJ2-3	-	-	TGCGCCAGCAGTGATGGGGGACACTACACAGATACGCAGTATTTT	CASSDGGHYTDTQYF
TRBV6-1	TRBJ2-5	-	-	TGTGCCAGCGAAGAATGGGGGGCCTCCCCCATGTACTTC	CASEEWGASPMYF
TRBV29-1	TRBJ2-3	-	-	TGCAGCGTTGATACACCCGCAGATACGCAGTATTTT	CSVDTPADTQYF
TRBV10-1	TRBJ2-7	-	-	TGCGCCAGCAGCCCCTTGGGGTCCTACGAGCAGTACTTC	CASSPLGSYEQYF
TRBV7-9	TRBJ2-7	TRBD2	-	TGTGCCAGCAGCTTATATCGAACTAGCGTTTACGAGCAGTACTTC	CASSLYRTSVYEQYF
TRBV14	TRBJ2-3	-	-	TGTGCCAGCAGCCAAGGGTGGACTTCCACAGATACGCAGTATTTT	CASSQGWTSTDTQYF
TRBV5-6	TRBJ1-2	TRBD1	-	TGTGCCAGCAGGAGGACCGGGACAGTTAACTATGGCTACACCTTC	CASRRTGTVNYGYTF
TRBV18	TRBJ1-1	-	-	TGTGCCAGCTCAAAATCAGGCAGCCTGAACACTGAAGCTTTCTTT	CASSKSGSLNTEAFF
TRBV9	TRBJ2-3	-	-	TGTGCCAGCAGCGACCCCTGGGGCGGGGCCCGCACAGATACGCAGTATTTT	CASSDPWGGARTDTQYF
TRBV5-1	TRBJ1-2	-	-	TGCGCCAGCAGCTTGGGGGACGGAAACTATGGCTACACCTTC	CASSLGDGNYGYTF
TRBV4-1	TRBJ2-5	TRBD2	-	TGCGCCAGCAGCCTAATGACTAGCGGGGGACAAGAGACCCAGTACTTC	CASSLMTSGGQETQYF
TRBV7-8	TRBJ1-2	-	-	TGTGCCAGCAGCCTTGGAGGGAACTATGGCTACACCTTC	CASSLGGNYGYTF
TRBV5-4	TRBJ1-2	TRBD1	-	TGTGCCAGCAGACCCCGACAGGGTTTCGACTATGGCTACACCTTC	CASRPRQGFDYGYTF
TRBV4-2	TRBJ2-2	-	-	TGTGCCAGCAGCCAAGAATGGGACGAATTGGGGAAAAAAACCGGGGAGCTGTTTTTT	CASSQEWDELGKKTGELFF
TRBV4-3	TRBJ2-3	TRBD2	-	TGCGCCAGCAGCCAGGATACTAGCGGGGGGTTTTATCGTACAGATACGCAGTATTTT	CASSQDTSGGFYRTDTQYF
TRBV6-5	TRBJ2-7	-	-	TGTGCCAGCAGAACGCCCGGGTCGACCTACGAGCAGTACTTC	CASRTPGSTYEQYF
TRBV29-1	TRBJ1-1	TRBD1	-	TGCAGCGTTGCCGGGACAGGGGACACTGAAGCTTTCTTT	CSVAGTGDTEAFF